This TCR beta chain originates from a study of shared clonotypes between healthy human individuals (dated by TCRdb to the early 2020s). With respect to the entire study: The cohort included three men and a couple of women between 18 and 49 years of age. For each donor, three plates each were used for CD4 naive and CD4 memory, two plates were used for CD8 naive, and one plate was used for CD8 memory. The study deeply sequenced blood TCR repertoires of about five healthy adults to estimate repertoire size and the extent of clonotype sharing between individuals. Libraries were prepared and TCR repertoires were sequenced by different laboratories using diverse techniques, in order to increase sequencing depth and limit assay-specific biases. Between about 0.85 and 10 billion PBMCs per donor were obtained by leukapheresis. The full study reports these points: Based on pairwise subsampling, the degree of clonotype sharing among donors was expected to be affected by sequencing depth. Larger estimated clonotype richness was generally found for naive subsets than for memory subsets. Clonotypes shared by all four sorted-subset donors showed higher generation probabilities than non-shared clonotypes. The genetic and exposure-history diversity represented was limited by the small number of donors. About 5% of naive CD4, around 3.5% of naive CD8, approximately 2.2% of memory CD4, and about 0.4% of memory CD8 clonotypes were shared across several donors. Only blood was sampled, and tissue TCR repertoires likely differ from those in blood. Incomplete sequencing was indicated by rarefaction of sorted-subset datasets, despite the large sequencing depth.

Using the deep immunoSEQ assay, multiplex PCR amplified TCR CDR3 regions from genomic DNA. Genomic DNA extracted from each cell subset was distributed evenly over all wells of several immunoSEQ 96-well plates, and each plate served as one replicate. For sorted subsets, each replicate PCR was loaded with roughly 200 ng genomic DNA, equivalent to 30,000 to 35,000 T cell genomes. Purified libraries were quantified with a Qubit 3.0 fluorometer, sized on a Bioanalyzer 2100, and re-quantified with the KAPA Library Quantification kit. Every immunoSEQ 96-well plate was sequenced on a dedicated single-read 150-cycle Illumina NextSeq 550 flow cell. Under the source paper's analysis protocol: Because the immunoSEQ output included only junctional sequences and no quality scores, the filtering could not be the same as the filtering used for full-length reads. To assign V/J genes and CDR3, sequences were annotated against IMGT germline references using PyIR, a Python wrapper for IgBLAST v1.9. Reads were filtered out if the reads had weak V/J assignments (E-value above 1e-6), no CDR3, stop codons, out-of-frame junctions, or ambiguous translated residues. V3J clonotypes were defined by identical inferred V gene, J gene, and CDR3 amino acid sequence. Percentage overlap between repertoires was computed as shared unique clonotypes divided by the size of the smaller repertoire. Repertoire richness was assessed with RTK rarefaction, the Chao1 estimator, and Recon v2.1 estimates of unobserved clonotypes. Generation probabilities for all TCRbeta clonotypes obtained by the gDNA method from a handful of donors were computed using OLGA. TCRdb retrieved this table from immuneACCESS and kept in-frame rearrangements only. Not all clones are present; in checked studies, unresolved V genes account for under half, and no reason is known for the remainder. V, J and clone size were drawn from that table, and D and trimming were deduced from the DNA. The sample table shows 650,000 to 700,000 clones, and 90% are seen once. The biggest ten clones account for 34% of the sample.

CDR1 and CDR2 are drawn from the germline V gene: MDHEN, SYDVKM. The CDR3 runs 15 residues from the cysteine to the phenylalanine. Of all the DNA, just the CDR3 is kept, 45 bases in frame from base 1. V loses 6 bases, J loses 2 bases, and the germline ends lie 17 bases apart. For this clone: Its antigen is currently not known. The sample holds no much larger clone one base away, and base qualities are not on file.

The donors were healthy, HIV-negative adults who had no recently reported acute infections or vaccinations. Every donor was a Caucasian adult residing in Nashville, Tennessee, USA. CD8 memory samples consisted of magnetically selected CD45RO+ cells combined with CCR7-negative CD45RA+ effector memory (TemRA) cells. After blood collection by leukapheresis, PBMCs were isolated using Ficoll-Histopaque density gradient centrifugation and then cryopreserved in the vapor phase of liquid nitrogen. Purity and quantity of every magnetically sorted T cell population were checked by analytical flow cytometry. Genomic DNA was isolated from each sorted fraction and quantified by UV absorbance on a Nanodrop 2000c.

Recombination linked TRBV28 to TRBJ2-7, with TRBD1 perhaps the D gene, on 5 matching bases. The source of this sequence is a young man in good health. Some clones in this sample may be carry-over from other donors' samples. Sequences were obtained from memory CD8+ T cells from PBMCs. According to the study, the label for this sample's cell subset or site signals: CD45RO+ cells pooled with CCR7-negative TemRA cells. At the DNA level, the sequence is TGTGCCAGCAGCGGTTACCCACAGGATACCTACGAGCAGTACTTC. This codes for CASSGYPQDTYEQYF.